This T cell receptor (beta chain) was identified during a study of T cells in Graves' hyperthyroidism and ophthalmopathy. Points from the study as a whole: Separation of ophthalmopathy from stable hyperthyroidism was achieved by a 13 V-J model. Most thyroid clonotypes with frequency above 0.001 were detected in blood.

The V and J ends lost 2 bases and 2 bases, in that order; junction bases with no gene match: 9. The CDR3 has 16 amino acids. From germline, CDR1 is MGHRA and CDR2 YSYEKL. As for this clonotype: The target antigen is unknown.

The patients, who ranged from 18 to 65 in age, presented with newly diagnosed hyperthyroidism lasting under 2 months. Any patient presenting with uncontrolled infection, other autoimmune disease, pregnancy or lactation was left out. Amplified regions were TCR beta CDR3 sequences from RNA transcripts. A set of HTBI primers served as the primers for a first-round RT-PCR of the TCR CDR3. TCRdb redid the calling of the multiplex PCR reads with MiXCR, one entry per CDR3 protein. The sample consists of some 770,000 distinct CDR3 sequences, approximately 16% of them appearing once. The clonotype was recovered from a man in his late teens or twenties with Graves' hyperthyroidism. Sequencing was carried out using blood. The chain has TRBV4-1 and TRBJ2-7; TRBD1 agrees at 7 bases. CDR3 bases: TGCGCCAGCAGCCAAACGCCGGGACAGCGAACCTACGAGCAGTACTTC. It is translated as CASSQTPGQRTYEQYF.